These T cell receptor beta chains were read from a single sample in a study of blood T cells in healthy people across ages. TCRdb reanalysed the 5' RACE reads using MiXCR and keeps one entry per CDR3 protein. The data contain 700,000 or so distinct CDR3 sequences, over 20% of them singletons. Sequences were obtained from blood. These receptors came from a man between 65 and 85 years old in good health. CDR3s include the opening cysteine and the closing phenylalanine or tryptophan. Each record gives: J gene, clone size, D gene, V gene, CDR3 DNA, CDR3 protein. A D gene is named only where the DNA matches it firmly. The size entry is marked missing in some rows and otherwise reads once, few, many or a size class.

TRBJ2-1,.,TRBD2,TRBV11-1,TGTGCCAGCAGCTTATCCTTCACTAGCGGGAGGGACAATGAGCAGTTCTTC,CASSLSFTSGRDNEQFF
TRBJ2-1,.,TRBD2,TRBV3-1,TGTGCCAGCAGACCCCTGGGTGGGGGGGCCTACAATGAGCAGTTCTTC,CASRPLGGGAYNEQFF
TRBJ2-1,few,.,TRBV20-1,TGCAGTGCTAGAGATCTTGGGACTGGGGACTACAATGAGCAGTTCTTC,CSARDLGTGDYNEQFF
TRBJ1-3,few,.,TRBV6-1,TGTGCCAGCAGTGAAGCCGCGATAGGGCGCTCTGGAAACACCATATATTTT,CASSEAAIGRSGNTIYF
TRBJ1-2,many,TRBD1,TRBV27,TGTGCCAGCAGCAGGGGGGTGACGACTAACTATGGCTACACCTTC,CASSRGVTTNYGYTF
TRBJ2-5,.,TRBD2,TRBV2,TGTGCCAGCAGGCCTAGCGGGAGCCTCCAAGAGACCCAGTACTTC,CASRPSGSLQETQYF
TRBJ1-3,few,.,TRBV11-2,TGTGCCAGCAGCTTAGGAGCGGTCTCTGGAAACACCATATATTTT,CASSLGAVSGNTIYF
TRBJ2-2,.,.,TRBV27,TGTGCCAGCAGTCGGGGTAGGGGGGGCACCGGGGAGCTGTTTTTT,CASSRGRGGTGELFF
TRBJ2-1,.,.,TRBV5-1,TGCGCCAGCAGCCGTGACTCAGCCTCCTACAATGGGCAGTTCTTC,CASSRDSASYNGQFF
TRBJ2-5,.,.,TRBV5-1,TGCGCCAGCGCAAAGCGTATACGGGCCCAAGAGACCCAGTACTTC,CASAKRIRAQETQYF
TRBJ1-4,.,.,TRBV6-1,TGTGCCAGCAGCCCCCGGCTGGGCCCAGACTTCGCAACTAATGAAAAACTGTTTTTT,CASSPRLGPDFATNEKLFF
TRBJ2-1,few,.,TRBV5-1,TGCGCCAGCAGCTTCGTCTCCCCCTACAATGAGCAGTTCTTC,CASSFVSPYNEQFF
TRBJ2-1,.,TRBD2,TRBV11-3,TGTGCCAGCAGCTTAAGGCGGGAGCGGGGCAATGAGCAGTTCTTC,CASSLRRERGNEQFF
TRBJ2-7,.,TRBD1,TRBV27,TGTGCCAGCAGTTTATCGTACAGGGGCGACTCCTACGAGCAGTACTTC,CASSLSYRGDSYEQYF
TRBJ2-2,few,TRBD1,TRBV24-1,TGTGCCACCAGTGAACAGGACAGGAGGACCGGGGAGCTGTTTTTT,CATSEQDRRTGELFF
TRBJ2-2,.,TRBD2,TRBV6-2/TRBV6-3,TGTGCCAGCCGGGAGGGGCGATTAGTCGGGGAGCTGTTTTTT,CASREGRLVGELFF
TRBJ2-3,.,.,TRBV12-3/TRBV12-4,TGTGCCAGCAGCAGGATTCTCACAGATACGCAGTATTTT,CASSRILTDTQYF
TRBJ2-3,.,TRBD2,TRBV20-1,TGCAGTTCCACCGGGACTAGCATTTCAGATACGCAGTATTTT,CSSTGTSISDTQYF
TRBJ1-1,.,.,TRBV28,TGTGCCAGCACGGTGGGGAGCACTGAAGCTTTCTTT,CASTVGSTEAFF
TRBJ1-2,.,.,TRBV2,TGTGCCAGCAGTGATCCGAGGGATCGGGGCTACACCTTC,CASSDPRDRGYTF
TRBJ1-2,many,.,TRBV9,TGTGCCAGCAGCGTAGACGTGACAGGCTTTACCTTC,CASSVDVTGFTF
TRBJ2-5,few,TRBD2,TRBV27,TGTGCCAGCTGGACTAGCGGGATCCAAGAGACCCAGTACTTC,CASWTSGIQETQYF
TRBJ2-5,.,.,TRBV12-3/TRBV12-4,TGTGCCAGCAGTTTGGAGTCGGCAATCAGGGCCTTTCAAGAGACCCAGTACTTC,CASSLESAIRAFQETQYF
TRBJ2-5,.,.,TRBV24-1,TGTGCCACCAGTGATTCCAGGGACGTAGAGACCCAGTACTTC,CATSDSRDVETQYF
TRBJ2-3,.,.,TRBV12-3/TRBV12-4,TGTGCCAGCAGCAGAGAGCAGAGCACAGATACGCAGTATTTT,CASSREQSTDTQYF
TRBJ2-7,.,.,TRBV28,TGTGCCAGCAGCTTCCCTAGGGGACGGAGCACCGAGCAGTACTTC,CASSFPRGRSTEQYF
TRBJ2-7,.,TRBD2,TRBV5-6,TGTGCCAGCAGCCCGGGACTAGCGGGGGACCTCTACGAGCAGTACTTC,CASSPGLAGDLYEQYF
TRBJ2-1,many,TRBD2,TRBV12-3/TRBV12-4,TGTGCCAGCAGTTACCTAGCGGACTCCTACAATGAGCAGTTCTTC,CASSYLADSYNEQFF